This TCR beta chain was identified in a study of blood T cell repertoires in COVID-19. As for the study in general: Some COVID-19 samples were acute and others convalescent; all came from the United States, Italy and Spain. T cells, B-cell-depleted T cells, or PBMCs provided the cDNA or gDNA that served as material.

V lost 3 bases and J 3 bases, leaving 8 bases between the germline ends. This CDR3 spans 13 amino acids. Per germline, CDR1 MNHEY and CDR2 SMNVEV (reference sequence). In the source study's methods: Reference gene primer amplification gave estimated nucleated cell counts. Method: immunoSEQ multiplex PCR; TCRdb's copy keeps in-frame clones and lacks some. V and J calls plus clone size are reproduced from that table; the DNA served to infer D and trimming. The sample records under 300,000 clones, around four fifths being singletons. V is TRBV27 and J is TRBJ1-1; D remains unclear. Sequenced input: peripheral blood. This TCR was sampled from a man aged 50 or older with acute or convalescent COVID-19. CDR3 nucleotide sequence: TGTGCCAGCAGTTTTCGGGAAGACACTGAAGCTTTCTTT. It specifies CASSFREDTEAFF.